A single T cell receptor (beta chain) is shown here with its context. The record originates from a study of blood T cell repertoires in COVID-19. V was clipped by 4 bases and J by 0 bases, with 13 bases between them. In germline, CDR1 is LGHDT, CDR2 YNNKEL (reference sequence). The CDR3 length is 16 residues. Measured with immunoSEQ multiplex PCR; TCRdb has only the in-frame clones, and not every one. The table lists about 210,000 clones, 81% of them singletons, with approximately 9% in the top ten. This chain uses TRBV3-1 (or the pseudogene TRBV3-2) with TRBJ1-3, with a tentative D call TRBD1 (6 bases). The material sequenced was PBMCs or T cells enriched from blood (not recorded which). The sequence derives from a woman aged 45 to 65 with acute COVID-19. In DNA, the CDR3 is TGTGCCAGCAGCCGAACAGGGTACTCCTCTGGAAACACCATATATTTT. Amino acids: CASSRTGYSSGNTIYF.